This T cell receptor beta chain was retrieved from a study of T-cell reconstitution after alpha-beta-depleted transplantation in children. Unique molecular identifiers were incorporated when the TCRbeta library was constructed. TCRdb ran MiXCR on the PCR reads and lists one entry per CDR3 protein. This table holds 490,000 or so distinct CDR3 sequences, around 12% found once. This clonotype has only a few counts. With 2 bases removed from V and 2 bases from J, the gap between germline ends came to 9 bases. There are 15 residues in the CDR3. Per germline, CDR1 SGHVS and CDR2 FNYEAQ. This receptor was identified in a human donor who donated a stem cell graft to a child with combined immunodeficiency. The sequenced sample was PBMCs from the stem cell graft donor, obtained from the stem cell graft. The chain carries TRBV7-6 and TRBJ2-2; weak D call: TRBD1 (5 bases). This CDR3 is CASSLTRANTGELFF. The DNA of the CDR3 is TGTGCCAGCAGCTTAACCAGGGCAAACACCGGGGAGCTGTTTTTT.